Each of the 27 T cell receptor beta chains below was sequenced from the same sample in a study of chemoradiotherapy in HPV16-positive cancers. Only in-frame clones appear in the TCRdb table, and some are missing; sequencing was by immunoSEQ multiplex PCR. The sample has 23,000 or so clones; about 90% are singletons. This material consisted of blood, taken from a patient who underwent chemoradiotherapy. The receptors here all came from a human donor with HPV-associated anogenital cancer.

This chain uses TRBV9 with TRBJ1-3; D remains unclear. Germline V gene sequence: CDR1 SGDLS, CDR2 YYNGEE. The CDR3 spans 14 residues. V lost 7 bases and J lost 0, with 11 bases in between. Here the CDR3 reads CASADGSSGNTIYF. The CDR3 DNA sequence: TGTGCCAGCGCTGACGGTAGCTCTGGAAACACCATATATTTT. Filled out from reference TRBV9 and TRBJ1-3, the complete variable domain reads DSGVTQTPKHLITATGQRVTLRCSPRSGDLSVYWYQQSLDQGLQFLIQYYNGEERAKGNILERFSAQQFPDLHSELNLSSLELGDSALYFCASADGSSGNTIYFGEGSWLTVV.

The chain uses TRBV27 and TRBJ1-2; D gene unclear. The CDR3 contains 14 residues. Trimming stripped 6 bases from V and 0 bases from J, with 11 bases between. In germline, CDR1 is MNHEY, CDR2 SMNVEV (reference sequence). The CDR3: CASRPLGSNYGYTF. DNA of the CDR3: TGTGCCAGCAGACCTCTGGGTTCTAACTATGGCTACACCTTC.

Only a few counts were recorded for this clone. The chain employs TRBV19 and TRBJ2-7; 9 nucleotides agree with TRBD1. CDR3 length equals 14 residues. V was clipped by 4 bases and J by 5 bases; unmatched bases: 6. Per the germline V gene, CDR1 is LNHDA and CDR2 is SQIVND (reference sequence). The CDR3 DNA sequence: TGTGCCAGTAGTAGCTGGGACAGGGCGAACGAGCAGTACTTC. It translates to CASSSWDRANEQYF.

J is TRBJ1-2 and V is TRBV7-2, with D perhaps TRBD1 (5 bases). The CDR3 totals 14 residues. With 6 bases removed from V and 3 bases from J, the gap between germline ends came to 14 bases. CDR1 and CDR2 (germline): SGHTA, FQGNSA. CDR3: CASSPGPGDYGYTF. The CDR3 DNA is TGTGCCAGCAGTCCAGGGCCGGGGGACTATGGCTACACCTTC.

The rearrangement links TRBV30 to TRBJ2-5, with TRBD2 identical over 7 bases. The germline V gene encodes CDR1 GTSNPN and CDR2 SVGIG (reference sequence). The trim removed 4 bases at V and 3 bases at J, leaving 11 bases unmatched. This CDR3 contains 15 residues. This chain's CDR3 is CAWNRRGLLKETQYF. The DNA for the CDR3 is TGTGCCTGGAACAGGCGGGGGTTATTAAAAGAGACCCAGTACTTC.

As DNA, the CDR3 is TGTGCCAGCAGCCCCGACAGGTATAGCGAGCAGTACTTC. Encoded protein: CASSPDRYSEQYF. This chain links TRBV7-7 with TRBJ2-7; D is possibly TRBD1 (6 bases). V was cut by 5 bases and J by 6 bases, with 14 bases left in between. Germline V gives CDR1 SSHAT, CDR2 FNYEAQ (reference sequence). The CDR3 runs to 13 residues.

The J gene is TRBJ1-1, the V gene TRBV6-6; TRBD1 matches at 10 bases. This CDR3 is 16 amino acids long. The germline V gene has CDR1 MNHNY and CDR2 SVGAGI (reference sequence). Trimming at V came to 4 bases and at J to 3 bases, leaving 8 bases not matched to a gene. The CDR3 is CASSLRQGAVDTEAFF. CDR3 DNA sequence: TGTGCCAGCAGTTTGAGACAGGGGGCGGTGGACACTGAAGCTTTCTTT.

The V call is TRBV12-5, the J call TRBJ1-2; D not resolved. Trimming cost V 4 bases and J 4 bases, with 7 bases left between them. Looked up from germline, CDR1 is LGHNT and CDR2 is FRNRAP. CDR3 length: 12 amino acids. The CDR3 DNA is TGTGCTAGTGGTTGGGGTGGCTATGGCTACACCTTC. Translating gives CASGWGGYGYTF.

The rearrangement links TRBV5-1 to TRBJ2-4; 9 bases are shared with TRBD1. Germline V gives CDR1 SGHRS, CDR2 YFSETQ. The CDR3 extends over 13 amino acids. V gave up 4 bases and J gave up 12 bases; unmatched junction bases: 8. DNA of the CDR3: TGCGCCAGCAGCCCGCGGGACAGGGAGGGTCAGTACTTC. This encodes CASSPRDREGQYF. The full variable domain, its missing parts supplied by reference TRBV5-1 and TRBJ2-4, is KAGVTQTPRYLIKTRGQQVTLSCSPISGHRSVSWYQQTPGQGLQFLFEYFSETQRNKGNFPGRFSGRQFSNSRSEMNVSTLELGDSALYLCASSPRDREGQYFGAGTRLSVL.

V usage is TRBV19 and J usage is TRBJ2-2, with D possibly TRBD1 on 6 matching bases. Deletions cut 1 base from V and 7 bases from J, with 16 bases between. The CDR3 runs to 16 residues. From germline, CDR1 is LNHDA and CDR2 SQIVND (reference sequence). The CDR3 here is CASSIASGVGVGELFF. The DNA for the CDR3 is TGTGCCAGTAGTATAGCTTCAGGGGTTGGGGTCGGGGAGCTGTTTTTT.

The chain joins TRBV5-1 to TRBJ1-2; TRBD1 matches at 7 bases. J was trimmed by 8 bases and V by 8 bases; bases with no gene match: 6. Germline V lookup: CDR1 SGHRS, CDR2 YFSETQ. CDR3 length: 11 residues. The CDR3 spells CASRQGSGYTF. As DNA, the CDR3 is TGCGCCAGTCGACAGGGAAGCGGCTACACCTTC.

The J gene is TRBJ2-2, the V gene TRBV2, with 8 bases identical to TRBD2. The J segment lost 6 bases and the V segment lost 2 bases, leaving 5 bases of the junction unmatched. Germline V lookup: CDR1 SNHLY, CDR2 FYNNEI. The CDR3 consists of 15 residues. Here the CDR3 reads CASSETRGGSGELFF. The CDR3 DNA sequence: TGTGCCAGCAGTGAAACCCGGGGGGGCTCCGGGGAGCTGTTTTTT.

The chain has TRBV7-9 and TRBJ2-1, with 11 bases identical to TRBD2. V was clipped by 6 bases and J by 9 bases; unmatched bases: 13. Germline lookup yields CDR1 SEHNR and CDR2 FQNEAQ (reference sequence). The CDR3 totals 16 residues. The CDR3 DNA sequence: TGTGCCAGCAGTCCAACTAGCGGGAGTCCTTTCGGTGAGCAGTTCTTC. Translation: CASSPTSGSPFGEQFF.

The CDR3 nucleotides are TGTGCCAGCAGTGTGGGGCAGGGAGAAAGGAATCAGCCCCAGCATTTT. Translating it yields CASSVGQGERNQPQHF. The rearrangement links TRBV6-1 to TRBJ1-5; a weak D match, TRBD1 (5 bases). This CDR3 spans 16 amino acids. Looked up from germline, CDR1 is MNHNS and CDR2 is SASEGT. The ends were cut back, 4 bases at V and 4 bases at J, with 17 bases in the middle.

V is TRBV14 and J is TRBJ2-1, with D maybe TRBD1 (6 bases). This CDR3 comprises 13 residues. Germline assignment: CDR1 SGHDN and CDR2 FVKESK. Deletions cut 1 base from V and 7 bases from J, with 8 bases between. Written as DNA, the CDR3 is TGTGCCAGCAGCCAAGTAAGGGGGAATGAGCAGTTCTTC. Its protein is CASSQVRGNEQFF.

The V and J genes are TRBV9 and TRBJ1-1; D is undetermined. CDR1 is SGDLS and CDR2 is YYNGEE in the germline V gene. CDR3 size: 14 residues. Trimming removed 0 bases at V and 3 bases at J, with 9 bases between. CDR3 sequence (DNA): TGTGCCAGCAGCGTAGGGACCCCGGACACTGAAGCTTTCTTT. This codes for CASSVGTPDTEAFF.

This rearrangement joins TRBV6-6 to TRBJ2-3; D might be TRBD1 or TRBD2, each matching 6 bases. Germline CDR1 MNHNY, CDR2 SVGAGI (reference sequence). The CDR3 is 13 amino acids. V lost 7 bases and J lost 3, with 11 bases in between. The CDR3 here is CASKGEATDTQYF. Written as DNA, the CDR3 is TGTGCCAGCAAGGGGGAGGCGACAGATACGCAGTATTTT.

V gene TRBV5-1 combines with J gene TRBJ2-7, with D unclear. CDR1 and CDR2 (germline): SGHRS, YFSETQ. V lost 0 bases and J 1 base, leaving 11 bases between the germline ends. The CDR3 length is 15 residues. The CDR3 spells CASSLDRTTSYEQYF. In nucleotides, the CDR3 is TGCGCCAGCAGCTTGGACCGGACGACTTCCTACGAGCAGTACTTC.

The chain joins TRBV7-2 to TRBJ2-5, with D perhaps TRBD2 (7 bases). This CDR3 region has 14 residues. Trimming stripped 5 bases from V and 7 bases from J, with 17 bases between. CDR1 is SGHTA, CDR2 FQGNSA, per germline. CDR3 sequence reads: CASSPRGDTRTQYF. Here the CDR3 DNA reads TGTGCCAGCAGCCCCCGGGGGGACACGAGGACCCAGTACTTC.

This chain uses TRBV9 with TRBJ1-2; no clear D gene. Germline assignment: CDR1 SGDLS and CDR2 YYNGEE. CDR3 length: 14 residues. V was shortened by 5 bases and J by 2 bases, with 13 bases between the two germline ends. The CDR3 DNA is TGTGCCAGCAGTCCCTCTACAGCGAACTATGGCTACACCTTC. It encodes CASSPSTANYGYTF.

The V gene is TRBV7-9, the J gene TRBJ2-7; the match to TRBD1 covers 9 bases. The CDR3 sequence is 15 residues long. Trimming cost V 1 base and J 6 bases; bases outside gene matches: 7. The V gene's germline CDR1 is SEHNR and CDR2 FQNEAQ (reference sequence). This CDR3 is CASSLETGGRGEQYF. The CDR3, as DNA: TGTGCCAGCAGCTTAGAGACAGGGGGTAGGGGCGAGCAGTACTTC. Complete variable domain (other parts from reference TRBV7-9 and TRBJ2-7): DTGVSQNPRHKITKRGQNVTFRCDPISEHNRLYWYRQTLGQGPEFLTYFQNEAQLEKSRLLSDRFSAERPKGSFSTLEIQRTEQGDSAMYLCASSLETGGRGEQYFGPGTRLTVT.

The genes are TRBV29-1 and TRBJ1-1; maybe TRBD1 (5 bases). The germline V and J ends were trimmed by 3 bases and 6 bases, with 8 bases remaining between them. Germline loops: CDR1 SQVTM, CDR2 ANQGSEA. This CDR3 has 11 amino acids. The CDR3 DNA reads TGCAGCGTTGAGGCGGGGGCTGAAGCTTTCTTT. This gives the protein CSVEAGAEAFF.

The genes are TRBV9 and TRBJ2-3; 7 bases are a match to TRBD2. Germline CDR1 is SGDLS and CDR2 is YYNGEE. Losses at the gene ends were 6 bases for V and 5 bases for J; bases not matched to a gene: 15. This CDR3 is built from 16 residues. The CDR3 loop reads CASTPWGGRQGDTQYF. As DNA, the CDR3 is TGTGCCAGCACCCCCTGGGGGGGAAGGCAAGGAGATACGCAGTATTTT.

V usage is TRBV29-1 and J usage is TRBJ2-1, with 10 bases lining up with TRBD2. The CDR3 sequence is 15 residues long. Per the germline V gene, CDR1 is SQVTM and CDR2 is ANQGSEA. Trimming at V came to 7 bases and at J to 8 bases, leaving 14 bases not matched to a gene. Here the CDR3 reads CSAGRAGGPLDEQFF. The CDR3 coding sequence is TGCAGCGCTGGGCGAGCGGGAGGGCCTTTGGATGAGCAGTTCTTC.

The chain employs TRBV9 and TRBJ2-7, with 7 nucleotides matching TRBD1. CDR1 and CDR2 from the germline V gene are SGDLS and YYNGEE. With 3 bases clipped from V and 7 bases from J, the junction kept 10 bases outside the gene matches. CDR3 length: 14 residues. The CDR3 DNA reads TGTGCCAGCAGCGGCCGGGACAGCGGAGTGGAGCAGTACTTC. Translated: CASSGRDSGVEQYF.

The genes are TRBV5-5 and TRBJ2-7, with TRBD2 matching 13 bases. The CDR3 is 16 amino acids. Germline CDR1 SGHKS, CDR2 YYEKEE (reference sequence). The junction had 9 bases not matched to a gene; V was cut back by 4 bases and J by 5 bases. CDR3 loop: CASSPGLAGPTNEQYF. CDR3 in DNA: TGTGCCAGCAGCCCGGGACTAGCGGGACCAACGAACGAGCAGTACTTC.

V is TRBV6-5 and J is TRBJ1-5, with 9 bases fitting TRBD1. After removal of 5 bases from V and 4 bases from J, the junction contained 6 bases not matched to a gene. CDR3 length: 15 amino acids. Germline CDR1 is MNHEY and CDR2 is SVGAGI. The CDR3 sequence is CASSRTGAGNQPQHF. In DNA form, the CDR3 reads TGTGCCAGCAGTAGGACAGGGGCAGGTAATCAGCCCCAGCATTTT.